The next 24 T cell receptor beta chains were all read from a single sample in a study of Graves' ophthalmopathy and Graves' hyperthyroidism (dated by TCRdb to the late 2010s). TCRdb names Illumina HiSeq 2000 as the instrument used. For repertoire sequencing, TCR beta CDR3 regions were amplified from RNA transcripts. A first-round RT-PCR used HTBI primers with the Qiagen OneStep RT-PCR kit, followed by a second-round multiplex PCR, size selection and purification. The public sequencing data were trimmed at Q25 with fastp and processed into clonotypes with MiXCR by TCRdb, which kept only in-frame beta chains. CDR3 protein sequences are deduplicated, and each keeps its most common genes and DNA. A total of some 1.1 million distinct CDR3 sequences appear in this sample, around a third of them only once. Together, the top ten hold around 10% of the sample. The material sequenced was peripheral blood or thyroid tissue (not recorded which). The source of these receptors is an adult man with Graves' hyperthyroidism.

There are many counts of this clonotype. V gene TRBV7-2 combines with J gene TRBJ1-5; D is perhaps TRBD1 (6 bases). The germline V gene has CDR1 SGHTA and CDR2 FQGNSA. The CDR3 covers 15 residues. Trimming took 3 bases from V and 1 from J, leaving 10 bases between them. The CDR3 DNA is TGTGCCAGCAGCTTTTGGGGGGCAAGCAATCAGCCCCAGCATTTT. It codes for CASSFWGASNQPQHF.

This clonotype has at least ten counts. This CDR3 reads CASSLIGQLSSYEQYF. CDR3 DNA sequence: TGTGCCAGCAGCTTAATCGGACAGTTGAGCTCCTACGAGCAGTACTTC. The chain joins TRBV7-2 to TRBJ2-7; a weak D match, TRBD1 (6 bases). The V end lost 2 bases, the J end lost 0 bases, and 14 bases lay between the germline ends. The length of the CDR3 is 16 residues. Germline CDR1 reads SGHTA; CDR2 reads FQGNSA.

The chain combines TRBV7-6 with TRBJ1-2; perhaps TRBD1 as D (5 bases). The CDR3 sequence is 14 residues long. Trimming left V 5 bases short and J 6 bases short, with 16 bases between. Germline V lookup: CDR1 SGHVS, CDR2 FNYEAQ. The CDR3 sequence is CASSDRDGLNGYTF. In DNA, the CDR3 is TGTGCCAGCAGCGACCGGGACGGATTAAATGGCTACACCTTC.

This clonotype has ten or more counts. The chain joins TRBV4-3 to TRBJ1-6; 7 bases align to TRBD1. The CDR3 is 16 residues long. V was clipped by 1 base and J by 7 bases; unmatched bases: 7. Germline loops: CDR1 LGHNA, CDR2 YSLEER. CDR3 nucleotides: TGCGCCAGCAGCCAAGCCGGTAGACAGGGCAATTCACCCCTCCACTTT. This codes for CASSQAGRQGNSPLHF.

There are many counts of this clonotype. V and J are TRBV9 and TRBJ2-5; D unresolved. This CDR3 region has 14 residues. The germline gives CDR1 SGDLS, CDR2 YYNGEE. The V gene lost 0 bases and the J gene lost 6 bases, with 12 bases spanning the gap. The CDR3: CASSVDGVQKTQYF. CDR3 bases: TGTGCCAGCAGCGTAGATGGGGTTCAGAAGACCCAGTACTTC.

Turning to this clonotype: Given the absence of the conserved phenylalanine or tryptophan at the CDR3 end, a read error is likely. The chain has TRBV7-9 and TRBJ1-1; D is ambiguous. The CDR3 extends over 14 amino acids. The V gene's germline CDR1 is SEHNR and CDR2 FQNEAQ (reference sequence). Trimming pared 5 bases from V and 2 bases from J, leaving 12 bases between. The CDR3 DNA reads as TGTGCCAGCAGCCCTCTATCCCTAAACACTGAAGCTTTCTGT. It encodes CASSPLSLNTEAFC.

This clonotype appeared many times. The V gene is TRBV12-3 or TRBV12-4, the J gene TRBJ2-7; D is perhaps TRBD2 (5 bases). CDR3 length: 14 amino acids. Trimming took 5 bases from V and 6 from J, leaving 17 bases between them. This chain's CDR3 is CASSLDWSTREQYF. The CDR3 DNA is TGTGCCAGCAGTCTGGACTGGTCTACACGCGAGCAGTACTTC.

For the CDR3, the DNA is TGCGCCAGCAGTGCCAGCAGCCAAGACCCCAGGGGTGAGCAGTACTTC. Its translation: CASSASSQDPRGEQYF. The J gene is TRBJ2-7, the V gene TRBV10-2; tentative D call: TRBD1 (6 bases). In germline, CDR1 is WSHSY, CDR2 SAAADI. CDR3 length equals 16 residues. V lost 4 bases and J lost 7, with 23 bases in between.

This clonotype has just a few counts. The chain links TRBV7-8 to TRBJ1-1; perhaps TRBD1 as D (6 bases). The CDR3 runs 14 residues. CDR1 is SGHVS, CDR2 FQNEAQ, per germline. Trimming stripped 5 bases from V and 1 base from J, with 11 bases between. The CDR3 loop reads CASSPGARNTEAFF. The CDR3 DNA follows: TGTGCCAGCAGCCCAGGGGCAAGGAACACTGAAGCTTTCTTT. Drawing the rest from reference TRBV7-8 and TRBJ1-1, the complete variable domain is GAGVSQSPRYKVAKRGQDVALRCDPISGHVSLFWYQQALGQGPEFLTYFQNEAQLDKSGLPSDRFFAERPEGSVSTLKIQRTQQEDSAVYLCASSPGARNTEAFFGQGTRLTVV.

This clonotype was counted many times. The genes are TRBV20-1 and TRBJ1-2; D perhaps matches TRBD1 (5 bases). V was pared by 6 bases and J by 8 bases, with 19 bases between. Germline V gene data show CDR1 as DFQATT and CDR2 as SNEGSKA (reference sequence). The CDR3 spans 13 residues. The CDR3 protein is CSARLGGGSGYTF. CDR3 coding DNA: TGCAGTGCCAGACTGGGGGGGGGATCAGGCTACACCTTC.

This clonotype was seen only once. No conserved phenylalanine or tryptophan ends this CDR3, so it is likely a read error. CDR3 region: CASSFLRAYGYTL. DNA of the CDR3: TGTGCCAGCAGCTTTCTAAGGGCGTATGGCTACACCCTC. The rearrangement uses TRBV11-2 and TRBJ1-2; no definite D call. V was clipped by 3 bases and J by 5 bases, with 10 bases between them. CDR3 length: 13 amino acids. From germline, CDR1 is SGHAT and CDR2 FQNNGV.

CDR3 region: CASSLWSPGELFF. The CDR3 DNA follows: TGTGCCAGCAGTTTATGGTCCCCGGGGGAGCTGTTTTTT. The rearrangement links TRBV7-2 to TRBJ2-2; D gene ambiguous. V lost 6 bases and J 8 bases, leaving 13 bases between the germline ends. The germline V gene has CDR1 SGHTA and CDR2 FQGNSA. The CDR3 spans 13 residues. The full variable domain, rest sourced from reference TRBV7-2 and TRBJ2-2, is GAGVSQSPSNKVTEKGKDVELRCDPISGHTALYWYRQSLGQGLEFLIYFQGNSAPDKSGLPSDRFSAERTGGSVSTLTIQRTQQEDSAVYLCASSLWSPGELFFGEGSRLTVL.

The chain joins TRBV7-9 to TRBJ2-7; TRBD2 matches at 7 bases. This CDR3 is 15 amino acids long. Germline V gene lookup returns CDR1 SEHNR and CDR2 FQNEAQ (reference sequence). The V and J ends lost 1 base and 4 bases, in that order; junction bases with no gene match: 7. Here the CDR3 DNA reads TGTGCCAGCAGCTTAGGCGGGAGAGGCCCTTACGAGCAGTACTTC. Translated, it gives CASSLGGRGPYEQYF.

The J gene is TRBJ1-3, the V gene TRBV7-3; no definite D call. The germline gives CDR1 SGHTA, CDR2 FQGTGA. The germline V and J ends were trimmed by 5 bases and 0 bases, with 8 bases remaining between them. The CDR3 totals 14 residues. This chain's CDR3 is CASSRDISGNTIYF. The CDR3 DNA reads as TGTGCCAGCAGCCGAGACATCTCTGGAAACACCATATATTTT.

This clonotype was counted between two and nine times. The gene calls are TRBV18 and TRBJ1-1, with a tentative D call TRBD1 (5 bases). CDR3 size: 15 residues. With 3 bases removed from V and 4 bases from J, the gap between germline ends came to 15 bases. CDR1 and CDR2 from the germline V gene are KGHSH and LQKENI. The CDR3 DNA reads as TGTGCCAGCTCACCGTCTGAGGGGCTTGGCACTGAAGCTTTCTTT. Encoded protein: CASSPSEGLGTEAFF.

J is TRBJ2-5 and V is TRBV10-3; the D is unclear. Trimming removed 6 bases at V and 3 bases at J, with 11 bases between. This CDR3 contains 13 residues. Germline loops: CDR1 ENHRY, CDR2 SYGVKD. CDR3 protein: CAISSTREETQYF. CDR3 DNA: TGTGCCATCAGCTCAACTCGAGAAGAGACCCAGTACTTC.

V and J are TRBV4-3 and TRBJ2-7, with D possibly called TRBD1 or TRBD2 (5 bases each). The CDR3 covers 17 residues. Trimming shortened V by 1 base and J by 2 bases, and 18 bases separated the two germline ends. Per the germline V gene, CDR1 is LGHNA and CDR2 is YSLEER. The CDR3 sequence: CASSQAGTSLSTYEQYF. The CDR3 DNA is TGCGCCAGCAGCCAAGCCGGGACCTCACTTTCTACCTACGAGCAGTACTTC.

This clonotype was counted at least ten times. As DNA, the CDR3 is TGCGCCAGCAGTCGAGACAGGACTTACCAAGCTAACTATGGCTACACCTTC. It yields the protein CASSRDRTYQANYGYTF. The chain recombines TRBV5-1 with TRBJ1-2, with D perhaps TRBD1 (6 bases). V lost 5 bases, J lost 0 bases, and 20 bases lay in between. Germline V gene lookup returns CDR1 SGHRS and CDR2 YFSETQ. This CDR3 is built from 17 residues.

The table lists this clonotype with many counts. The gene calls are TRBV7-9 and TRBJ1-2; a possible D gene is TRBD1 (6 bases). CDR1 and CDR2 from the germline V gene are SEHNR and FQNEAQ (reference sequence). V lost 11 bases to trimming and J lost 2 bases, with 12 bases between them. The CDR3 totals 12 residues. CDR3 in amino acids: CAGGQRNYGYTF. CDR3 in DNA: TGTGCCGGAGGACAGAGAAACTATGGCTACACCTTC. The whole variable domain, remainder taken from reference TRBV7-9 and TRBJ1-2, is DTGVSQNPRHKITKRGQNVTFRCDPISEHNRLYWYRQTLGQGPEFLTYFQNEAQLEKSRLLSDRFSAERPKGSFSTLEIQRTEQGDSAMYLCAGGQRNYGYTFGSGTRLTVV.

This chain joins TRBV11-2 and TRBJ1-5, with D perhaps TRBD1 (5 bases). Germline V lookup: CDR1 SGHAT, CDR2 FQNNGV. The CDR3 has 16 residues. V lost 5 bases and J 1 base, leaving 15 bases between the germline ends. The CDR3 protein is CASSTPGRVSNQPQHF. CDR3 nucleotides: TGTGCCAGCAGCACGCCGGGACGGGTGAGCAATCAGCCCCAGCATTTT.

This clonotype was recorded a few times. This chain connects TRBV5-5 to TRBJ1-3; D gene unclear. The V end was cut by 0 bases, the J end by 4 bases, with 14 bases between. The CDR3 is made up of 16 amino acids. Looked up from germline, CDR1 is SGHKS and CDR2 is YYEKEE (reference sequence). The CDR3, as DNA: TGTGCCAGCAGCTTGGCTGGAGGGCTAGGAGGAAACACCATATATTTT. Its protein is CASSLAGGLGGNTIYF. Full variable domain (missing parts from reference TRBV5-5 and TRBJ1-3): DAGVTQSPTHLIKTRGQQVTLRCSPISGHKSVSWYQQVLGQGPQFIFQYYEKEERGRGNFPDRFSARQFPNYSSELNVNALLLGDSALYLCASSLAGGLGGNTIYFGEGSWLTVV.

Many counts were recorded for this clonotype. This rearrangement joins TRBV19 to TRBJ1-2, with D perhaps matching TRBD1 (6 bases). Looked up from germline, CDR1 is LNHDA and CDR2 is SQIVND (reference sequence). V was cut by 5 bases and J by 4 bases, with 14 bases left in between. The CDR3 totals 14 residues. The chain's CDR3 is CASSPTGPTYGYTF. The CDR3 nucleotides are TGTGCCAGTAGTCCAACAGGGCCCACCTATGGCTACACCTTC.

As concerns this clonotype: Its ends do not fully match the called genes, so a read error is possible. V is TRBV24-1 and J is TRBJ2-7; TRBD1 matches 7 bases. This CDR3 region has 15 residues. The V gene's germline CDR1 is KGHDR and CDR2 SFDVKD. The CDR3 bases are TGTGCCAGCAGTCCGTCGGACAGGCCGCCCTACGAGCAGTACTTC. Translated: CASSPSDRPPYEQYF.

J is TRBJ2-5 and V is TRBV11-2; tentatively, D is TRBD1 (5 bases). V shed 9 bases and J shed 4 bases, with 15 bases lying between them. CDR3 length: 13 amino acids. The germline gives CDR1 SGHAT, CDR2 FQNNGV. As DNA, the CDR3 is TGTGCCAGTCACGACTCAGGGATAGAGACCCAGTACTTC. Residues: CASHDSGIETQYF.